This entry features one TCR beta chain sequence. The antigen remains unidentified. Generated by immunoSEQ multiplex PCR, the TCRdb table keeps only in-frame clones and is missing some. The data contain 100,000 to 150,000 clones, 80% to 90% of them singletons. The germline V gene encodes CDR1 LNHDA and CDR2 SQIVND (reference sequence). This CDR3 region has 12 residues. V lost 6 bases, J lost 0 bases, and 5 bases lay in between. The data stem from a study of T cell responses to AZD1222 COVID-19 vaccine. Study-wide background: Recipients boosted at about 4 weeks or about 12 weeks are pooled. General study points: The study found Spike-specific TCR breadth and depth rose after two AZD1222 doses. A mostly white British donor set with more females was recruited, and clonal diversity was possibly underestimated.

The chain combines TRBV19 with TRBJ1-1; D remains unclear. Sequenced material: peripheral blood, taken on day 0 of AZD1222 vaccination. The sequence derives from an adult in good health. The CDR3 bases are TGTGCCAGTAGCTTATTGAACACTGAAGCTTTCTTT. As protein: CASSLLNTEAFF.